These 31 T cell receptor beta chains originate from one sample sequenced in a study of CDR3 diversity in severe acne (dated by TCRdb to about 2019). The library was built by means of PCR. TCRdb records Illumina HiSeq 2000 as the sequencer. TCRdb cleaned the public reads at Q25 with fastp, built clones with MiXCR and kept in-frame beta chains. Here each entry gathers all rows of one CDR3 protein and keeps the most common genes and DNA. The sample contains 97,000 or so distinct CDR3 sequences, roughly half of them found a single time. The ten largest clones add up to over 10% of the sample. Sequenced: blood. Every receptor here comes from a male donor with acne.

This clonotype has just a few counts. The V and J genes are TRBV4-1 and TRBJ2-1; 7 positions agree with TRBD2. Trimming at V came to 1 base and at J to 3 bases, leaving 12 bases not matched to a gene. The CDR3 totals 18 residues. The germline V gene has CDR1 MGHRA and CDR2 YSYEKL. CDR3 nucleotides: TGCGCCAGCAGCCAAGGAATTCTTAGGCGGGAGCACTACAATGAGCAGTTCTTC. Translating it yields CASSQGILRREHYNEQFF.

Regarding this clonotype: An end of the junction does not agree with germline; a read error may underlie this. The chain carries TRBV10-3 and TRBJ2-7; D gene unclear. This CDR3 is built from 13 residues. The germline V gene encodes CDR1 ENHRY and CDR2 SYGVKD. The chain's CDR3 is CASSWVRNYEQYF. Here the CDR3 DNA reads TGTGCCAGCAGTTGGGTCCGGAACTACGAGCAGTACTTC.

This clonotype was observed at least ten times. The chain has TRBV20-1 and TRBJ2-7; D uncertain. The CDR3 spans 13 residues. Germline V gene sequence: CDR1 DFQATT, CDR2 SNEGSKA (reference sequence). Trimming stripped 6 bases from V and 3 bases from J, with 15 bases between. The CDR3 reads CSALLGVVYEQYF. The CDR3 region has the DNA TGCAGTGCCCTTCTTGGGGTAGTCTACGAGCAGTACTTC.

The chain carries TRBV12-3 or TRBV12-4 and TRBJ2-2; TRBD2 is a possible D gene (9 bases). This CDR3 has 15 amino acids. V shed 2 bases and J shed 6 bases, with 13 bases lying between them. The CDR3 is CASSLLAGQAGELFF. CDR3 sequence (DNA): TGTGCCAGCAGTTTACTAGCGGGACAGGCCGGGGAGCTGTTTTTT.

The rearrangement links TRBV25-1 to TRBJ2-5; 8 bases match TRBD1. This CDR3 comprises 15 residues. V was clipped by 6 bases and J by 1 base; unmatched bases: 7. Germline V gene sequence: CDR1 MGHDK, CDR2 SYGVNS. The CDR3 loop reads CASSRAGQGQETQYF. Written as DNA, the CDR3 is TGTGCCAGCAGCCGAGCCGGACAGGGCCAAGAGACCCAGTACTTC.

This clonotype was counted at least ten times. The V call is TRBV10-2, the J call TRBJ1-1; D perhaps matches TRBD1 (5 bases). V dropped 3 bases and J dropped 5 bases, with 13 bases sitting between them. The CDR3 contains 14 residues. The germline V gene has CDR1 WSHSY and CDR2 SAAADI. CDR3 region: CASSELIRGTEAFF. The CDR3 DNA follows: TGCGCCAGCAGTGAATTGATCCGGGGGACTGAAGCTTTCTTT.

As to this clonotype: A junction boundary mismatches the germline segment, possibly from a read error. V is TRBV7-6 and J is TRBJ2-1, with 8 bases aligning to TRBD2. This CDR3 contains 11 residues. Looked up from germline, CDR1 is SGHVS and CDR2 is FNYEAQ. The CDR3: CASSPGGEQLF. The DNA of the CDR3 is TGTGCTAGCAGCCCGGGGGGGGAGCAGCTCTTC.

Notes on this clonotype: A single base separates this from a much larger clone, so it may be a read error. The chain has TRBV20-1 and TRBJ1-5, with D perhaps TRBD1 (5 bases). CDR3 length equals 17 residues. Germline-derived CDR1 and CDR2 are DFQATT and SNEGSKA (reference sequence). Here the CDR3 reads CSARQAREFISNRPQHF. Written as DNA, the CDR3 is TGCAGTGCTAGGCAAGCCAGGGAATTTATTAGCAATCGGCCCCAGCATTTT.

This clonotype was seen a few times. The J gene is TRBJ2-5, the V gene TRBV28; tentative D call: TRBD1 (6 bases). This CDR3 comprises 15 residues. Germline CDR1 is MDHEN and CDR2 is SYDVKM. The V and J ends lost 5 bases and 5 bases respectively, with 18 bases between them. DNA for the CDR3: TGTGCCAGCAGTAACGAGGGGGTTTGGGGTGAGACCCAGTACTTC. It codes for CASSNEGVWGETQYF.

Regarding this clonotype: One end of the junction does not line up with germline, which may come from a read error. This chain uses TRBV10-2 with TRBJ1-3; possible D gene TRBD1, 6 bases. Looked up from germline, CDR1 is WSHSY and CDR2 is SAAADI. The CDR3 contains 16 residues. The chain's CDR3 is CASSRRDISSGNTIYF. DNA of the CDR3: TGTGCCAGCAGCCGAAGGGACATCTCCTCTGGAAACACCATATATTTT.

V and J are TRBV7-8 and TRBJ2-1; 10 bases line up with TRBD2. Germline V gives CDR1 SGHVS, CDR2 FQNEAQ. This CDR3 is built from 14 residues. Trimming removed 5 bases from V and 6 bases from J; junction bases left unmatched: 4. CDR3 protein: CASSKTSGVNEQFF. The CDR3 DNA reads as TGTGCCAGCAGCAAAACTAGCGGGGTCAATGAGCAGTTCTTC.

This clonotype was recorded once. Likely a read error: the CDR3 ends without its conserved phenylalanine or tryptophan. The CDR3 here is CASSRDSSYEQYL. The CDR3 DNA reads as TGCGCCAGCAGCCGGGACAGCTCCTACGAGCAGTACCTC. The chain combines TRBV19 with TRBJ2-7; the match to TRBD1 covers 7 bases. The CDR3 is made up of 13 amino acids. Germline V CDR1 and CDR2: LNHDA, SQIVND (reference sequence).

The chain carries TRBV7-2 and TRBJ2-5; possible D gene TRBD2, 5 bases. The CDR3 contains 17 residues. Trimming stripped 6 bases from V and 3 bases from J, with 23 bases between. The germline gives CDR1 SGHTA, CDR2 FQGNSA. The CDR3 region has the DNA TGTGCCAGCAGTGAATCAGGCCCACGGGGATTAGAAGAGACCCAGTACTTC. This gives the protein CASSESGPRGLEETQYF.

As for this clonotype: A much more abundant neighbour one base away suggests this may be a read error. The chain combines TRBV11-2 with TRBJ1-2, with D perhaps TRBD1 (5 bases). The CDR3 sequence is 14 residues long. Per germline, CDR1 SGHAT and CDR2 FQNNGV. DNA for the CDR3: TGTCCCAGCAGCTTAGATTCCAGGGAGTATGGCTACACCTTC. It codes for CPSSLDSREYGYTF.

This clonotype was recorded many times. This sequence joins TRBV9 and TRBJ1-3; D remains ambiguous. Germline lookup yields CDR1 SGDLS and CDR2 YYNGEE. The CDR3 totals 17 residues. V was clipped by 2 bases and J by 0 bases, with 15 bases between them. CDR3 region: CASSVQARHNSGNTIYF. The CDR3 DNA sequence: TGTGCCAGCAGCGTCCAAGCGAGACACAACTCTGGAAACACCATATATTTT.

This clonotype was seen many times. The V gene is TRBV5-8, the J gene TRBJ2-7, with 10 bases matching TRBD2. The CDR3 consists of 16 residues. Losses at the gene ends were 0 bases for V and 3 bases for J; bases not matched to a gene: 6. Germline CDR1 and CDR2: SGHTS and YDEGEE. Written as DNA, the CDR3 is TGTGCCAGCAGCTTGGGGGTTCTAGCGGGAGTCTACGAGCAGTACTTC. Its protein is CASSLGVLAGVYEQYF. The variable domain in full, with the rest retrieved from reference TRBV5-8 and TRBJ2-7, is EAGVTQSPTHLIKTRGQQATLRCSPISGHTSVYWYQQALGLGLQFLLWYDEGEERNRGNFPPRFSGRQFPNYSSELNVNALELEDSALYLCASSLGVLAGVYEQYFGPGTRLTVT.

This clonotype was counted many times. The CDR3 DNA sequence: TGTGCCAGTAGTATAGAGGTAGCGGTCTACAATGAGCAGTTCTTC. Protein sequence: CASSIEVAVYNEQFF. This chain uses TRBV19 with TRBJ2-1, with D perhaps TRBD2 (6 bases). This CDR3 has 15 amino acids. V was cut by 0 bases and J by 3 bases, with 9 bases left in between. CDR1 is LNHDA and CDR2 is SQIVND in the germline V gene (reference sequence).

This clonotype was seen ten or more times. CDR3 amino acids: CSVEFQRGGTGNPYEQYF. DNA for the CDR3: TGCAGCGTTGAATTTCAAAGAGGAGGGACAGGAAATCCCTACGAGCAGTACTTC. V usage is TRBV29-1 and J usage is TRBJ2-7; 8 positions match TRBD1. The CDR3 spans 18 residues. Germline CDR1 and CDR2: SQVTM and ANQGSEA. V lost 2 bases and J lost 2; bases outside the gene matches: 17.

This chain joins TRBV10-3 and TRBJ2-7; 8 bases fit TRBD1. Germline V gene lookup returns CDR1 ENHRY and CDR2 SYGVKD. This CDR3 spans 13 amino acids. The trim removed 10 bases at V and 5 bases at J, leaving 10 bases unmatched. CDR3 sequence (DNA): TGTGCCACCACCGACAGGGGACTGCACGAGCAGTACTTC. Protein: CATTDRGLHEQYF.

This clonotype was counted between two and nine times. The gene calls are TRBV3-1 and TRBJ1-1; D is ambiguous. V was clipped by 0 bases and J by 5 bases, with 7 bases between them. CDR1 and CDR2 from the germline V gene are LGHDT and YNNKEL (reference sequence). The CDR3 contains 13 residues. CDR3 DNA: TGTGCCAGCAGCCAAGATCTGTCGACTGAAGCTTTCTTT. Amino acid sequence: CASSQDLSTEAFF.

There are many counts of this clonotype. The chain has TRBV7-9 and TRBJ2-1; TRBD2 matches 15 bases. The V segment lost 2 bases and the J segment 6 bases; nucleotides outside the gene matches: 8. Germline CDR1 and CDR2: SEHNR and FQNEAQ (reference sequence). CDR3 length equals 18 residues. The CDR3 region is CASSLRPSGLAGGNEQFF. Here the CDR3 DNA reads TGTGCCAGCAGCTTAAGGCCCTCGGGACTAGCGGGAGGCAATGAGCAGTTCTTC.

This rearrangement joins TRBV5-8 to TRBJ1-5; D unresolved. The CDR3 spans 14 residues. Trimming pared 9 bases from V and 4 bases from J, leaving 17 bases between. Germline V lookup: CDR1 SGHTS, CDR2 YDEGEE. This CDR3 reads CATYWPVVNQPQHF. In DNA form, the CDR3 reads TGTGCCACCTACTGGCCTGTAGTTAATCAGCCCCAGCATTTT.

The chain links TRBV6-2 or TRBV6-3 to TRBJ1-5; D is uncertain. The CDR3 length is 11 residues. Trimming cost V 5 bases and J 6 bases, with 5 bases left between them. Germline assignment: CDR1 MNHEY and CDR2 SVGEGT. CDR3 DNA sequence: TGTGCCAGCAGTAATGGTCAGCCCCAGCATTTT. Its protein product is CASSNGQPQHF.

J is TRBJ2-5 and V is TRBV2; TRBD1 aligns across 7 bases. The CDR3 runs 13 residues. Germline V gives CDR1 SNHLY, CDR2 FYNNEI. V was clipped by 8 bases and J by 6 bases; unmatched bases: 9. CDR3 DNA sequence: TGTGCCAGCCGAGACAGGGATCGACAGACCCAGTACTTC. This sequence encodes CASRDRDRQTQYF.

This clonotype is medium-sized in the sample. The genes are TRBV2 and TRBJ2-5; 8 bases fit TRBD2. V was pared by 3 bases and J by 5 bases, with 5 bases of the junction left unmatched. Germline CDR1 SNHLY, CDR2 FYNNEI. The CDR3 is made up of 14 amino acids. The CDR3 nucleotides read TGTGCCAGCAGTGACAGCGGGAGCGGTGAGACCCAGTACTTC. Amino acids: CASSDSGSGETQYF.

Of note for this clonotype: A much larger clonotype is one base distant, so this may be a read error. The rearrangement uses TRBV29-1 and TRBJ2-5, with 8 positions matching TRBD2. The CDR3 length is 16 residues. The germline V gene encodes CDR1 SQVTM and CDR2 ANQGSEA. The V gene end was trimmed by 1 base and the J gene end by 7 bases; junction bases not matched to a gene: 14. Written as DNA, the CDR3 is TGCAGCGTTGAAGGGAGAGCGGGAGACCCTCTAGGGACCCAGTACTTC. Amino acids: CSVEGRAGDPLGTQYF.

This clonotype was detected ten times or more. The chain links TRBV19 to TRBJ2-7, with 7 bases fitting TRBD2. J was trimmed by 2 bases and V by 5 bases; bases with no gene match: 9. This CDR3 has 15 residues. Germline V CDR1 and CDR2: LNHDA, SQIVND (reference sequence). CDR3 nucleotide sequence: TGTGCCAGTAGTGGGGGACTAATGGAACCCTACGAGCAGTACTTC. It translates to CASSGGLMEPYEQYF.

As for this clonotype: An end of the junction differs from the germline gene, which may be a read error. V is TRBV4-1 and J is TRBJ2-4, with a tentative D call TRBD2 (5 bases). Germline values: CDR1 MGHRA, CDR2 YSYEKL. The CDR3 is 17 amino acids. CDR3 residues: CASSQEDSSHPKNIQYF. Written as DNA, the CDR3 is TGTGCCAGCAGCCAAGAGGACTCAAGTCACCCTAAAAACATTCAGTACTTC.

There are many counts of this clonotype. The V gene is TRBV7-6, the J gene TRBJ2-2; 8 nucleotides match TRBD2. This CDR3 is built from 15 residues. After removal of 3 bases from V and 6 bases from J, the junction contained 6 bases not matched to a gene. In germline, CDR1 is SGHVS, CDR2 FNYEAQ. CDR3: CASSFASGRAGELFF. In DNA, the CDR3 is TGTGCCAGCAGCTTCGCTAGCGGGCGGGCCGGGGAGCTGTTTTTT.

V usage is TRBV7-9 and J usage is TRBJ2-6; possible D gene TRBD1, 5 bases. Trimming pared 5 bases from V and 5 bases from J, leaving 7 bases between. CDR1 and CDR2 from the germline V gene are SEHNR and FQNEAQ (reference sequence). This CDR3 region has 13 residues. CDR3 DNA: TGTGCCAGCAGCCAGGACAGGGCCAACGTCCTGACTTTC. Protein: CASSQDRANVLTF.

The genes are TRBV7-2 and TRBJ2-7, with 9 bases identical to TRBD2. V lost 3 bases and J lost 2; bases outside the gene matches: 8. Germline V lookup: CDR1 SGHTA, CDR2 FQGNSA. The CDR3 extends over 16 amino acids. CDR3 amino acids: CASSFTGTSRTYEQYF. The CDR3 DNA reads as TGTGCCAGCAGCTTTACCGGGACTAGCCGCACCTACGAGCAGTACTTC.